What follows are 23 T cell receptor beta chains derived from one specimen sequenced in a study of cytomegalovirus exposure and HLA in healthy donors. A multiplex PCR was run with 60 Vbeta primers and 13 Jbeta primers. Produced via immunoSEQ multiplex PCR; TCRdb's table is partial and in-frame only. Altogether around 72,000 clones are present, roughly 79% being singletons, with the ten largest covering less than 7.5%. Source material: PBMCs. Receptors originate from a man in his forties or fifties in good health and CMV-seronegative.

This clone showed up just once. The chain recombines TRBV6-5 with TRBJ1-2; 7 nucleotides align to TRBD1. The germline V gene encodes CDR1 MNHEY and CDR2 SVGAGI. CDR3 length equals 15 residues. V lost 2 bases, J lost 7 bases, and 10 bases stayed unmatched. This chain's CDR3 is CASSYTTGDKIGYTF. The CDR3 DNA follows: TGTGCCAGCAGTTACACCACAGGGGATAAGATTGGCTACACCTTC.

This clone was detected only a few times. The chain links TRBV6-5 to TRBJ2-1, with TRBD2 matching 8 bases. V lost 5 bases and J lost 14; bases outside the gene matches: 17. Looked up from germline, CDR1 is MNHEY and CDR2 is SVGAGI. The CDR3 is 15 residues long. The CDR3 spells CASSAQGTGTRAEFF. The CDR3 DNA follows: TGTGCCAGCAGTGCACAGGGAACCGGGACTAGGGCCGAGTTCTTC.

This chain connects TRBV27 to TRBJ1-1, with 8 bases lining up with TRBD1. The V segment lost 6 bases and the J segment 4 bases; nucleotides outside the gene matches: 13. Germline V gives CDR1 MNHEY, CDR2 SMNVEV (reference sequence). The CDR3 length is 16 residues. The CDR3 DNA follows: TGTGCCAGCAGCAATCCGGGACAGGCGAGGATCACTGAAGCTTTCTTT. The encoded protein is CASSNPGQARITEAFF.

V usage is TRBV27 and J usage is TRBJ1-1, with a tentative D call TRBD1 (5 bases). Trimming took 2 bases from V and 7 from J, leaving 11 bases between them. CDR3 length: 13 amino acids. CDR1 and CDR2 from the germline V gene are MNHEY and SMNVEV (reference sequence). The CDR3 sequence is CASSLQGLSEAFF. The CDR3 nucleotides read TGTGCCAGCAGTTTACAGGGCTTGAGTGAAGCTTTCTTT.

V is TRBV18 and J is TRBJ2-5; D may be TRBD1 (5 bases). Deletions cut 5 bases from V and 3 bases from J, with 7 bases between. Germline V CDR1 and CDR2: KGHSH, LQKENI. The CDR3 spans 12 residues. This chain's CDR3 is CASSAREETQYF. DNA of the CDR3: TGTGCCAGCTCAGCCAGGGAAGAGACCCAGTACTTC.

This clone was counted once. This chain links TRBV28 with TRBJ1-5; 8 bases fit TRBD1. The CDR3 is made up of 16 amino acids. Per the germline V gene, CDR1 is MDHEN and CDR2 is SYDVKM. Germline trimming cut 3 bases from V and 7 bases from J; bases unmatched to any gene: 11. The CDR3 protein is CASSFGTGPLIQPQHF. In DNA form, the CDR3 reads TGTGCCAGCAGTTTTGGGACAGGTCCCCTCATCCAGCCCCAGCATTTT.

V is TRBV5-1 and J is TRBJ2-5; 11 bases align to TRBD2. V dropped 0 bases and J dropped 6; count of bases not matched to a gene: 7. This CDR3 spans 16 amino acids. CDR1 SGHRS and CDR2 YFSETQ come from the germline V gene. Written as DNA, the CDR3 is TGCGCCAGCAGCTTGGGGCCTAGCGGGGGGATACAGACCCAGTACTTC. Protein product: CASSLGPSGGIQTQYF.

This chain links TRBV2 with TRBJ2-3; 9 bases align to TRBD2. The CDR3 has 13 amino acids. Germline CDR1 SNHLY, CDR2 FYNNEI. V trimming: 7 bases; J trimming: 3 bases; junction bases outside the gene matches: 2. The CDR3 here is CASNLAGTDTQYF. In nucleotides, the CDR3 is TGTGCCAGCAACCTAGCGGGGACAGATACGCAGTATTTT.

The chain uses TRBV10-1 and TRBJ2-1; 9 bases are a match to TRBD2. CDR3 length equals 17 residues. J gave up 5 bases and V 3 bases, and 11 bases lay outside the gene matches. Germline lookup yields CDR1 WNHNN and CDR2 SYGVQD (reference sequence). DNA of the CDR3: TGCGCCAGCAGTGATCAGGCGGGGGGGCCCAGGAACAATGAGCAGTTCTTC. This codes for CASSDQAGGPRNNEQFF.

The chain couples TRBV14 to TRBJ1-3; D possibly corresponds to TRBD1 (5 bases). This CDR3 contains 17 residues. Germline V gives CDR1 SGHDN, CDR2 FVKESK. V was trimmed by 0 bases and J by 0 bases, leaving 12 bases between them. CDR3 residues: CASSQDRGSTSGNTIYF. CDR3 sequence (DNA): TGTGCCAGCAGCCAAGATAGGGGCAGCACCTCTGGAAACACCATATATTTT. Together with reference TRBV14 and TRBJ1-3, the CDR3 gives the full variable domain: EAGVTQFPSHSVIEKGQTVTLRCDPISGHDNLYWYRRVMGKEIKFLLHFVKESKQDESGMPNNRFLAERTGGTYSTLKVQPAELEDSGVYFCASSQDRGSTSGNTIYFGEGSWLTVV.

The CDR3, as DNA: TGTGCCAGCAGCCCCTGGGACTTACCAGAGGAGCAGTACTTC. Translated, it gives CASSPWDLPEEQYF. The chain is built from TRBV7-6 and TRBJ2-7, with a weak D call TRBD2 (6 bases). This CDR3 spans 14 amino acids. V shed 5 bases and J shed 7 bases, with 18 bases lying between them. Germline CDR1 reads SGHVS; CDR2 reads FNYEAQ.

In nucleotides, the CDR3 is TGTGCCAGCAGAAGCGGGAGAATGACCGGGGAGCTGTTTTTT. This gives the protein CASRSGRMTGELFF. This sequence joins TRBV7-6 and TRBJ2-2, with 8 bases matching TRBD2. Trimming removed 6 bases from V and 5 bases from J; junction bases left unmatched: 5. The germline V gene encodes CDR1 SGHVS and CDR2 FNYEAQ. The CDR3 is made up of 14 amino acids.

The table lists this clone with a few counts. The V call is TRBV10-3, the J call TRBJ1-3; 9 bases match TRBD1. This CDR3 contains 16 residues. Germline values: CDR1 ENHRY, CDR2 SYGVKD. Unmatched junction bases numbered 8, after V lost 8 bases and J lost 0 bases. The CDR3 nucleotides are TGTGCCATCTTTGAGGGACAGGGAATCTCTGGAAACACCATATATTTT. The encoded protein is CAIFEGQGISGNTIYF.

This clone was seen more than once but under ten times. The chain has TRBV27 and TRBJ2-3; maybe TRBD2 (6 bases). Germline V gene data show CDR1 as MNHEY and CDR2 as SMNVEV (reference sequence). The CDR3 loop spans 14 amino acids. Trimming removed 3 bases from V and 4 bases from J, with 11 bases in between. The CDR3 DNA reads TGTGCCAGCAGTTTGAGGGAGGCCGCAGATACGCAGTATTTT. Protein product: CASSLREAADTQYF.

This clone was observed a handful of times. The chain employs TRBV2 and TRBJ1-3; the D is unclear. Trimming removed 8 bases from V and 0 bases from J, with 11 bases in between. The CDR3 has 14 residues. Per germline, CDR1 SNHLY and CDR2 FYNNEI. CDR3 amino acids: CASEAPLSGNTIYF. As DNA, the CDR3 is TGTGCCAGCGAGGCCCCACTCTCTGGAAACACCATATATTTT.

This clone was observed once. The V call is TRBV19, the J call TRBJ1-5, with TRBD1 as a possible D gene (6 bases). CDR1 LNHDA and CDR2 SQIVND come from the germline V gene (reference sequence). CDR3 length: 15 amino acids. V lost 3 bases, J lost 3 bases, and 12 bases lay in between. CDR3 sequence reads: CASSIGDRFNQPQHF. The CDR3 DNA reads TGTGCCAGTAGTATTGGAGACAGGTTCAATCAGCCCCAGCATTTT.

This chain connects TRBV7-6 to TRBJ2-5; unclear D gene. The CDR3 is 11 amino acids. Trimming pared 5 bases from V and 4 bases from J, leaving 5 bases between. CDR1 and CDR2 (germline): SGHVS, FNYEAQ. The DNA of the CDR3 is TGTGCCAGCAGCCACGGAGAGACCCAGTACTTC. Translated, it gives CASSHGETQYF.

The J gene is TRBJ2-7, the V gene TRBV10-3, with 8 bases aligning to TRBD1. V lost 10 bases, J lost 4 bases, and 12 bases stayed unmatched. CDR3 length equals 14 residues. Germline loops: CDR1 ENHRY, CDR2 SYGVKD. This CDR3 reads CATLDGTGLYEQYF. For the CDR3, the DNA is TGTGCCACCCTTGACGGGACAGGACTGTACGAGCAGTACTTC.

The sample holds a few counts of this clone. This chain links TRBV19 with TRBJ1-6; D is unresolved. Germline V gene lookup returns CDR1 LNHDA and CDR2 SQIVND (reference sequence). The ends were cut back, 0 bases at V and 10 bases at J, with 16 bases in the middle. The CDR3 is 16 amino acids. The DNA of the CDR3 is TGTGCCAGTAGTATAGAAAGGCGGGTTGAGCTCTCACCCCTCCACTTT. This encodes CASSIERRVELSPLHF. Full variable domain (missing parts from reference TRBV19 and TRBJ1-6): DGGITQSPKYLFRKEGQNVTLSCEQNLNHDAMYWYRQDPGQGLRLIYYSQIVNDFQKGDIAEGYSVSREKKESFPLTVTSAQKNPTAFYLCASSIERRVELSPLHFGNGTRLTVT.

CDR3 sequence reads: CASGILTSGGTGELFF. The CDR3 DNA reads TGTGCCAGCGGAATTTTGACTAGCGGGGGTACCGGGGAGCTGTTTTTT. The chain couples TRBV2 to TRBJ2-2; 12 bases map to TRBD2. The CDR3 consists of 16 residues. J lost 5 bases, V lost 8 bases, and 9 bases had no gene match. Germline V gene data show CDR1 as SNHLY and CDR2 as FYNNEI. The variable domain in full, completed from reference TRBV2 and TRBJ2-2, reads EPEVTQTPSHQVTQMGQEVILRCVPISNHLYFYWYRQILGQKVEFLVSFYNNEISEKSEIFDDQFSVERPDGSNFTLKIRSTKLEDSAMYFCASGILTSGGTGELFFGEGSRLTVL.

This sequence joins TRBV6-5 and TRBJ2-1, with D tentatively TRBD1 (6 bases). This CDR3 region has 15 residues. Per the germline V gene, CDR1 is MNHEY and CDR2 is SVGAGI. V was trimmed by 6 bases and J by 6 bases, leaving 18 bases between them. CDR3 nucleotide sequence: TGTGCCAGCAGCAAGTACAGGGTCCCGAGCAATGAGCAGTTCTTC. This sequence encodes CASSKYRVPSNEQFF.

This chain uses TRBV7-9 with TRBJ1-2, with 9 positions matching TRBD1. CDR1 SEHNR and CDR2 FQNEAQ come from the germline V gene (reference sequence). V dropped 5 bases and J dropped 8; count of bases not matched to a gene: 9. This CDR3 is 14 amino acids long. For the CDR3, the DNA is TGTGCCAGCAGCGCCCCGGGACAGGGTAGCGGCTACACCTTC. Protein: CASSAPGQGSGYTF.

The CDR3 region has the DNA TGTGCCAGCAGCCGGGGACTAGCGGCCACAGATACGCAGTATTTT. Protein sequence: CASSRGLAATDTQYF. This rearrangement joins TRBV5-4 to TRBJ2-3; TRBD2 agrees at 11 bases. The CDR3 is 15 amino acids. The V and J ends lost 4 bases and 2 bases, in that order; junction bases with no gene match: 3. Per the germline V gene, CDR1 is SGHNT and CDR2 is YYREEE (reference sequence).